This T cell receptor beta chain was sequenced in a study of blood T cell repertoires in COVID-19. On the study more broadly: Sites across the United States, Italy and Spain contributed samples from acute and convalescent COVID-19.

V shed 6 bases and J shed 7 bases, with 7 bases lying between them. CDR1 and CDR2 from the germline V gene are MNHEY and SVGAGI. This CDR3 has 12 amino acids. Clones were sequenced by immunoSEQ multiplex PCR, and TCRdb holds only the in-frame ones, with some missing. The sample lists about 50,000 clones, around nine tenths occurring once. The sequencing input was peripheral blood. This sequence was found in a human donor with active COVID-19. The donor label of this sample is uncertain. The chain has TRBV6-5 and TRBJ1-6; D call uncertain. CDR3 in DNA: TGTGCCAGCAGCACAACAAATTCACCCCTCCACTTT. This gives the protein CASSTTNSPLHF.